What follows describes a single T cell receptor (beta chain). Repertoires were generated with immunoSEQ multiplex PCR, while TCRdb's copy carries only in-frame clones and drops some. The sample lists approximately 90,000 clones, about 88% seen once, with 30% to 40% in the top ten. The data originate from a study of control samples from healthy donors and cancer patients. The CDR3 spans 14 residues. Germline V gives CDR1 LNHDA, CDR2 SQIVND (reference sequence). V lost 5 bases to trimming and J lost 4 bases; unmatched junction nucleotides: 1. The chain combines TRBV19 with TRBJ2-2; TRBD2 aligns across 10 bases. This receptor was obtained from an older man with lung cancer. Sequenced sample: PBMCs. In DNA, the CDR3 is TGTGCCAGTAGTCCTAGCGGGGGCACCGGGGAGCTGTTTTTT. Its translation: CASSPSGGTGELFF. Together with reference TRBV19 and TRBJ2-2, the CDR3 gives the full variable domain: DGGITQSPKYLFRKEGQNVTLSCEQNLNHDAMYWYRQDPGQGLRLIYYSQIVNDFQKGDIAEGYSVSREKKESFPLTVTSAQKNPTAFYLCASSPSGGTGELFFGEGSRLTVL.